The source of this T cell receptor (beta chain) is a study of blood T cell repertoires in COVID-19. About the research overall: Both acute and convalescent COVID-19 samples were obtained from the United States, Italy and Spain.

This CDR3 spans 13 amino acids. Germline V gene lookup returns CDR1 SNHLY and CDR2 FYNNEI. Trimming left V 4 bases short and J 4 bases short, with 10 bases between. TCRdb's table, derived via immunoSEQ multiplex PCR, lists solely in-frame clones and lacks some. The sample gives approximately 300,000 clones, about nine tenths of which show up once; 2% to 3% is in the top ten. The V gene is TRBV2, the J gene TRBJ2-5; D might be TRBD1 (5 bases). The sample consisted of PBMCs or T cells enriched from blood (not recorded which). The sequence came from a man in his 60s who had recovered from COVID-19. CDR3 DNA sequence: TGTGCCAGCAGTGTCCGGCAGGGAGAGACCCAGTACTTC. Translation gives CASSVRQGETQYF.